Sequencing of this TCR beta chain was carried out in a study of T-cell reconstitution after alpha-beta-depleted transplantation in children. A few counts support this clonotype. Molecular barcoding with unique molecular identifiers was used for the TCRbeta library. TCRdb used MiXCR to reprocess the PCR reads, holding one entry per CDR3 protein. The sample records around 360,000 distinct CDR3 sequences, about a tenth being singletons. CDR3 length: 16 amino acids. Germline V gene sequence: CDR1 SGHTA, CDR2 FQGNSA. Trimming cost V 1 base and J 5 bases; bases outside gene matches: 8. This specimen was PBMCs from the stem cell graft donor, taken from the stem cell graft. V usage is TRBV7-2 and J usage is TRBJ2-5, with TRBD2 matching over 9 bases. This receptor was identified in a human donor who donated a stem cell graft to a child with acute lymphoblastic leukemia. This CDR3 is CASSLGILAGAETQYF. The CDR3 region has the DNA TGTGCCAGCAGCTTAGGGATTTTAGCGGGAGCGGAGACCCAGTACTTC.